The present T cell receptor beta chain was sequenced within a study of CD8+CD57+ T cells in acquired aplastic anemia. Study context: Roughly 3.2 ug was the average amount of DNA from sorted CD4+ and CD8+ cells. Approximately 9.9 million reads, on average, were obtained for CD4+ cells from healthy donors.

Study-wide results and caveats: The same twenty-nine CD8+ CDR3 sequences occurred in patients and in controls.

Profiling of TCR beta VDJ combinations and CDR3 sequences used genomic DNA as template. TCRdb used MiXCR to reprocess the reads, holding one entry per CDR3 protein. Seen here are 400,000 to 450,000 distinct CDR3 sequences, around 68% observed once, and the top ten hold 4%. Many counts were recorded for this clonotype. No antigen is known for it. The receptor's source is a human donor in good health, serving as a control. The sample taken for sequencing was sorted CD4+, CD8+, or CD8+CD57+ T cells (not recorded which) from PBMCs.

CDR3: CASSQEASRRDTQYF. Written as DNA, the CDR3 is TGTGCCAGCAGCCAAGAGGCTAGCCGCAGAGATACGCAGTATTTT. The chain carries TRBV4-2 and TRBJ2-3; the D gene is possibly TRBD2 (5 bases). The CDR3 has 15 amino acids. V lost 0 bases to trimming and J lost 5 bases, with 12 bases between them. From germline, CDR1 is LGHNA and CDR2 YNFKEQ.